Listed below are T cell receptor beta chains from one sample, sequenced in a study of OX40 agonist ivuxolimab in advanced cancers. Clones were read by immunoSEQ multiplex PCR, and TCRdb kept only the in-frame ones, dropping some. This table has about 40,000 clones, around 89% appearing once. The sequences come from CD4+ or CD8+ T cells sorted from blood, collected in a trial of the OX40 agonist ivuxolimab. These receptors all stem from an adult with an advanced solid tumor such as melanoma, head and neck, liver or kidney cancer. CDR3s include the opening cysteine and the closing phenylalanine or tryptophan. Each record gives: clone size, D gene, V gene, J gene, CDR3 length, CDR3 protein, CDR3 DNA. The D gene is left open where the match is weak. Some rows mark clone size as missing; the rest say once, few, many or name a class of expanded clone.

clone size: -
D gene: -
V gene: TRBV11-3
J gene: TRBJ2-5
CDR3 length: 13
CDR3 protein: CASSSGLQETQYF
CDR3 DNA: TGTGCCAGCAGCTCGGGCCTCCAAGAGACCCAGTACTTC

clone size: once
D gene: -
V gene: TRBV10-1
J gene: TRBJ1-5
CDR3 length: 13
CDR3 protein: CARTLRSNQPQHF
CDR3 DNA: TGCGCCAGGACACTCAGGAGCAATCAGCCCCAGCATTTT

clone size: -
D gene: -
V gene: TRBV28
J gene: TRBJ1-1
CDR3 length: 15
CDR3 protein: CASSSPGRLTTEAFF
CDR3 DNA: TGTGCCAGCAGTAGTCCGGGAAGGCTGACCACTGAAGCTTTCTTT

clone size: -
D gene: -
V gene: TRBV27
J gene: TRBJ1-2
CDR3 length: 13
CDR3 protein: CASNLGSLYGYTF
CDR3 DNA: TGTGCCAGCAATTTGGGCAGTCTTTATGGCTACACCTTC

clone size: -
D gene: TRBD1
V gene: TRBV7-3
J gene: TRBJ1-1
CDR3 length: 17
CDR3 protein: CASSLNPPQGANTEAFF
CDR3 DNA: TGTGCCAGCAGCTTAAACCCACCTCAGGGGGCCAACACTGAAGCTTTCTTT

clone size: -
D gene: -
V gene: TRBV5-1
J gene: TRBJ1-3
CDR3 length: 15
CDR3 protein: CASSPRAGWRNTIYF
CDR3 DNA: TGCGCCAGCAGCCCGAGGGCGGGGTGGAGGAACACCATATATTTT

clone size: -
D gene: -
V gene: TRBV28
J gene: TRBJ1-2
CDR3 length: 13
CDR3 protein: CASSLYQDYGYTF
CDR3 DNA: TGTGCCAGCAGTTTGTACCAGGACTATGGCTACACCTTC

clone size: -
D gene: -
V gene: TRBV10-3
J gene: TRBJ1-2
CDR3 length: 14
CDR3 protein: CAISESSSGDGYTF
CDR3 DNA: TGTGCCATCAGTGAGTCGTCATCAGGGGACGGCTACACCTTC

clone size: -
D gene: -
V gene: TRBV7-3
J gene: TRBJ2-7
CDR3 length: 14
CDR3 protein: CASSLDGGAREQYF
CDR3 DNA: TGTGCCAGCAGCTTAGATGGGGGGGCCCGGGAGCAGTACTTC

clone size: -
D gene: -
V gene: TRBV2
J gene: TRBJ2-3
CDR3 length: 13
CDR3 protein: CASREASTDTQYF
CDR3 DNA: TGTGCCAGCAGGGAGGCGAGCACAGATACGCAGTATTTT

clone size: few
D gene: TRBD1
V gene: TRBV7-3
J gene: TRBJ2-5
CDR3 length: 16
CDR3 protein: CASSSNSGTGRETQYF
CDR3 DNA: TGTGCCAGCAGCTCCAACTCCGGGACAGGGAGGGAGACCCAGTACTTC

clone size: once
D gene: -
V gene: TRBV14
J gene: TRBJ1-1
CDR3 length: 13
CDR3 protein: CASSQGYYTEAFF
CDR3 DNA: TGTGCCAGCAGCCAAGGCTACTACACTGAAGCTTTCTTT

clone size: -
D gene: -
V gene: TRBV6-5
J gene: TRBJ2-4
CDR3 length: 14
CDR3 protein: CASSYSGGRNIQYF
CDR3 DNA: TGTGCCAGCAGTTACTCGGGGGGTCGGAACATTCAGTACTTC

clone size: -
D gene: -
V gene: TRBV19
J gene: TRBJ2-2
CDR3 length: 14
CDR3 protein: CASSTPQGPGELFF
CDR3 DNA: TGTGCCAGTAGTACGCCACAGGGCCCCGGGGAGCTGTTTTTT

clone size: -
D gene: -
V gene: TRBV7-2
J gene: TRBJ1-4
CDR3 length: 15
CDR3 protein: CASSLDSTGNEKLFF
CDR3 DNA: TGTGCCAGCAGCTTAGACTCTACTGGCAATGAAAAACTGTTTTTT

clone size: -
D gene: -
V gene: TRBV5-4
J gene: TRBJ2-7
CDR3 length: 15
CDR3 protein: CASSTAKGLTYEQYF
CDR3 DNA: TGTGCCAGCAGCACCGCAAAGGGGCTAACCTACGAGCAGTACTTC

clone size: -
D gene: TRBD1
V gene: TRBV5-5
J gene: TRBJ1-5
CDR3 length: 18
CDR3 protein: CASSLLGTAGGNNQPQHF
CDR3 DNA: TGTGCCAGCAGCTTGTTAGGTACGGCAGGGGGTAACAATCAGCCCCAGCATTTT

clone size: -
D gene: TRBD1
V gene: TRBV19
J gene: TRBJ2-5
CDR3 length: 13
CDR3 protein: CASRDREQETQYF
CDR3 DNA: TGTGCCAGCCGGGACAGGGAACAAGAGACCCAGTACTTC

clone size: -
D gene: -
V gene: TRBV4-2
J gene: TRBJ1-1
CDR3 length: 13
CDR3 protein: CASRMTLNTEAFF
CDR3 DNA: TGTGCCAGCAGAATGACACTGAACACTGAAGCTTTCTTT

clone size: -
D gene: -
V gene: TRBV21-1
J gene: TRBJ1-3
CDR3 length: 19
CDR3 protein: CASSKDLSRVPPSGNTIYF
CDR3 DNA: TGTGCCAGCAGCAAAGATTTATCGCGTGTGCCACCCTCTGGAAACACCATATATTTT

clone size: -
D gene: TRBD1
V gene: TRBV19
J gene: TRBJ1-4
CDR3 length: 14
CDR3 protein: CASSTGQNNEKLFF
CDR3 DNA: TGTGCCAGTAGTACGGGACAGAATAATGAAAAACTGTTTTTT

clone size: -
D gene: -
V gene: TRBV18
J gene: TRBJ2-3
CDR3 length: 13
CDR3 protein: CASSPRNTDTQYF
CDR3 DNA: TGTGCCAGCTCACCACGCAACACAGATACGCAGTATTTT

clone size: -
D gene: -
V gene: TRBV7-9
J gene: TRBJ2-1
CDR3 length: 9
CDR3 protein: CASGYEQFF
CDR3 DNA: TGTGCCAGCGGATATGAGCAGTTCTTC

clone size: -
D gene: TRBD1
V gene: TRBV7-9
J gene: TRBJ1-4
CDR3 length: 15
CDR3 protein: CASSLGQGANEKLFF
CDR3 DNA: TGTGCCAGCAGCTTGGGACAGGGGGCGAATGAAAAACTGTTTTTT

clone size: -
D gene: -
V gene: TRBV7-2
J gene: TRBJ2-2
CDR3 length: 17
CDR3 protein: CASSSPPFVGSTGKLFF
CDR3 DNA: TGTGCCAGCAGCTCGCCCCCGTTCGTGGGAAGCACCGGGAAGCTGTTTTTT

clone size: -
D gene: -
V gene: TRBV2
J gene: TRBJ1-2
CDR3 length: 16
CDR3 protein: CASRFTVYGNEDGYTF
CDR3 DNA: TGTGCCAGCAGGTTTACAGTATACGGAAATGAAGATGGCTACACCTTC

clone size: -
D gene: -
V gene: TRBV5-1
J gene: TRBJ2-2
CDR3 length: 13
CDR3 protein: CASSIDSTGELFF
CDR3 DNA: TGCGCCAGCAGCATTGACAGCACCGGGGAGCTGTTTTTT

clone size: -
D gene: -
V gene: TRBV5-1
J gene: TRBJ2-5
CDR3 length: 15
CDR3 protein: CASSLGGADGETQYF
CDR3 DNA: TGCGCCAGCAGCTTGGGAGGCGCCGATGGGGAGACCCAGTACTTC

clone size: -
D gene: TRBD1
V gene: TRBV27
J gene: TRBJ2-7
CDR3 length: 13
CDR3 protein: CASSSTKGQGEYF
CDR3 DNA: TGTGCCAGCAGTTCGACCAAAGGACAGGGGGAGTACTTC

clone size: -
D gene: -
V gene: TRBV5-1
J gene: TRBJ2-7
CDR3 length: 12
CDR3 protein: CASSYRDYEQYF
CDR3 DNA: TGCGCCAGCAGCTACAGGGACTACGAGCAGTACTTC

clone size: once
D gene: -
V gene: TRBV5-1
J gene: TRBJ2-7
CDR3 length: 14
CDR3 protein: CASSLTAGTYEQYF
CDR3 DNA: TGCGCCAGCAGCTTGACAGCCGGGACCTACGAGCAGTACTTC

clone size: -
D gene: TRBD1
V gene: TRBV5-1
J gene: TRBJ1-3
CDR3 length: 16
CDR3 protein: CASSLFGTDSGNTIYF
CDR3 DNA: TGCGCCAGCAGCTTGTTCGGGACAGACTCTGGAAACACCATATATTTT

clone size: -
D gene: -
V gene: TRBV15
J gene: TRBJ2-4
CDR3 length: 15
CDR3 protein: CATSPGQLAKNIQYF
CDR3 DNA: TGTGCCACCAGCCCGGGACAACTAGCCAAAAACATTCAGTACTTC

clone size: -
D gene: -
V gene: TRBV5-4
J gene: TRBJ2-7
CDR3 length: 13
CDR3 protein: CASSAMQGREQYF
CDR3 DNA: TGTGCCAGCAGCGCCATGCAGGGACGCGAGCAGTACTTC

clone size: -
D gene: -
V gene: TRBV27
J gene: TRBJ2-7
CDR3 length: 18
CDR3 protein: CASSGGALGFAVFGEQYF
CDR3 DNA: TGTGCCAGCAGTGGGGGGGCGTTGGGCTTTGCGGTGTTTGGCGAGCAGTACTTC

clone size: once
D gene: TRBD2
V gene: TRBV5-6
J gene: TRBJ2-3
CDR3 length: 15
CDR3 protein: CASSLVAGGTDTQYF
CDR3 DNA: TGTGCCAGCAGCTTGGTTGCGGGGGGCACAGATACGCAGTATTTT

clone size: -
D gene: -
V gene: TRBV5-1
J gene: TRBJ1-1
CDR3 length: 12
CDR3 protein: CASTDSFTEAFF
CDR3 DNA: TGCGCCAGCACAGACAGCTTCACTGAAGCTTTCTTT

clone size: -
D gene: -
V gene: TRBV6-1
J gene: TRBJ2-2
CDR3 length: 13
CDR3 protein: CASSLVAGGELFF
CDR3 DNA: TGTGCCAGCAGTTTAGTCGCTGGCGGGGAGCTGTTTTTT

clone size: -
D gene: -
V gene: TRBV6-5
J gene: TRBJ2-7
CDR3 length: 12
CDR3 protein: CASRGRGYEQYF
CDR3 DNA: TGTGCCAGCAGAGGCAGAGGCTACGAGCAGTACTTC